Sequencing of this T cell receptor (beta chain) was carried out in a study of PD-L1 blockade in urothelial cancer. At the level of the study: At 6 weeks and at 3 weeks (second dose) after treatment start, blood was analyzed. Median blood clonality was roughly 0.087, with more than 75,000 unique TCRs.

Germline V gene data show CDR1 as KGHSH and CDR2 as LQKENI. The V and J ends lost 3 bases and 5 bases respectively, with 8 bases between them. This CDR3 contains 12 residues. As concerns this clone: Its antigen is unknown.

Overall study findings and caveats: Tumor-linked clones in blood grew more by 3 weeks in durable-benefit patients.

Time point given: pretreatment peripheral blood. Patients were diagnosed with urothelial carcinoma, either locally advanced or metastatic. Measured with immunoSEQ multiplex PCR; TCRdb has only the in-frame clones, and not every one. The table includes 40,000 to 60,000 clones, roughly 78% detected once. The sequence came from a man aged 65-85 years with urothelial cancer. The rearrangement uses TRBV18 and TRBJ2-7; D gene ambiguous. The sequencing used PBMCs, collected around atezolizumab (anti-PD-L1) treatment. The CDR3, as DNA: TGTGCCAGCTCACCCAGACAAGACGAGCAGTACTTC. Translated, it gives CASSPRQDEQYF.